Listed below are T cell receptor beta chains from one sample, sequenced in a study of T-cell memory formation after mild COVID-19. One entry per CDR3 protein results from TCRdb running MiXCR on the 5' RACE reads. The data contain some 320,000 distinct CDR3 sequences, roughly 15% of them singletons. Specimen: PBMCs or a T cell subset sorted from them (not recorded which). Receptors were obtained from a man aged 18 to 35 who had mild COVID-19 (a few samples of this study predate the infection). Cell type and time point are not known. Each CDR3 is given with its conserved first and last residue. D genes are given only for firm matches. The size of a clone is reported for some rows only, either as once, few or many, or as a class for expanded clones.

j_gene | v_gene | d_gene | abundance | CDR3aa
TRBJ1-1 | TRBV18 | TRBD1 | few | CASSEGQLYMNTEAFF
TRBJ2-5 | TRBV28 | . | few | CASLGGGLETQYF
TRBJ2-3 | TRBV5-4 | TRBD2 | . | CASSFPSGAVDTQYF
TRBJ2-5 | TRBV18 | . | few | CASSPPGLGQETQYF
TRBJ2-3 | TRBV7-2 | TRBD2 | . | CASSLDGSGVMTQYF
TRBJ1-1 | TRBV6-6 | . | few | CASSPELGTLAF
TRBJ1-4 | TRBV7-9 | . | . | CASSYNRQFNEKLFF
TRBJ1-5 | TRBV6-5 | . | . | CASRRQGNQPQHF
TRBJ1-3 | TRBV5-1 | . | few | CASSLVPVSGNTIYF
TRBJ2-7 | TRBV19 | TRBD2 | many | CASSPGEGSYEQYF
TRBJ2-2 | TRBV6-5 | . | . | CASSRDSGTGELFF
TRBJ2-3 | TRBV19 | . | few | CASSINPSTADTQYF
TRBJ2-3 | TRBV4-1 | TRBD2 | few | CASSQAEVRRRGSVSTDTQYF
TRBJ2-5 | TRBV25-1 | TRBD2 | once | CASSEFGGVRPKETQYF
TRBJ1-4 | TRBV5-1 | . | once | CATHEGGLDEKLFF
TRBJ2-5 | TRBV12-3/TRBV12-4 | . | few | CASSAGWDVQETQYF
TRBJ2-7 | TRBV2 | . | . | CASSEASYEQYF
TRBJ1-1 | TRBV18 | . | . | CASSPPEGPEVEAFF
TRBJ2-7 | TRBV5-1 | . | . | CASSLSKGTQGFHEQYF
TRBJ2-3 | TRBV20-1 | TRBD2 | few | CSANSPSGGLIDTQYF
TRBJ2-2 | TRBV4-1 | . | . | CASSQVGQQTGELFF
TRBJ2-5 | TRBV2 | TRBD2 | . | CASSEALRAGGPVEETQYF
TRBJ1-2 | TRBV6-6 | . | . | CASSYPTDGAWDYGYTF
TRBJ2-2 | TRBV3-1 | . | . | CASSRGANTGELFF
TRBJ2-5 | TRBV4-1 | . | . | CASSHSGTRQETQYF
TRBJ1-5 | TRBV6-1 | TRBD1 | . | CASSASGTGGPDPQHF
TRBJ2-7 | TRBV2 | . | few | CASSDGVEQYF
TRBJ1-5 | TRBV6-2/TRBV6-3 | . | few | CASRRTGARANQPQHF
TRBJ2-5 | TRBV7-8 | . | . | CASSLRLAGRSQETQYF
TRBJ1-1 | TRBV5-1 | . | many | CASSLMAGDTEAFF
TRBJ2-3 | TRBV5-1 | TRBD2 | . | CASSLQAGSTDTQYF
TRBJ2-3 | TRBV4-2 | TRBD2 | . | CASSQASGGGGSDTQYF